These 10 T cell receptor beta chains originate from one sample sequenced in a study of blood T cell repertoires in COVID-19. The method was immunoSEQ multiplex PCR; TCRdb's version includes in-frame clones alone and lacks a portion of them. The table lists 200,000 to 250,000 clones, roughly 87% of them singletons. Source material: peripheral blood. These receptors all come from a man aged 40-50 years with active or convalescent COVID-19.

The J gene is TRBJ2-2, the V gene TRBV9; 7 bases match TRBD2. The V gene's germline CDR1 is SGDLS and CDR2 YYNGEE. V lost 4 bases, J lost 2 bases, and 8 bases stayed unmatched. The CDR3 length is 16 residues. In nucleotides, the CDR3 is TGTGCCAGCAGCACCGGGGACTACCTAAACACCGGGGAGCTGTTTTTT. Translating it yields CASSTGDYLNTGELFF.

The chain links TRBV7-3 to TRBJ2-3; a weak D match, TRBD2 (6 bases). The germline V gene encodes CDR1 SGHTA and CDR2 FQGTGA. This CDR3 comprises 15 residues. The V and J ends lost 5 bases and 7 bases respectively, with 19 bases between them. The CDR3 loop is CASSVDGVEGNTQYF. CDR3 bases: TGTGCCAGCAGCGTGGACGGGGTGGAGGGGAATACGCAGTATTTT.

As concerns this clone: This specimen includes other DNA sequences encoding the same CDR3. The rearrangement joins TRBV27 to TRBJ2-7; 8 nucleotides agree with TRBD1. V was pared by 5 bases and J by 5 bases, with 2 bases of the junction left unmatched. The CDR3 runs 12 residues. Germline V gene lookup returns CDR1 MNHEY and CDR2 SMNVEV (reference sequence). The DNA for the CDR3 is TGTGCCAGCAGTCCACAGGGGGACGAGCAGTACTTC. Translated, it gives CASSPQGDEQYF.

V and J are TRBV27 and TRBJ2-7, with 7 bases aligning to TRBD1. This CDR3 comprises 14 residues. Germline V gene lookup returns CDR1 MNHEY and CDR2 SMNVEV (reference sequence). With 7 bases clipped from V and 7 bases from J, the junction kept 13 bases outside the gene matches. The CDR3 protein is CASTRDRGTVEQYF. CDR3 nucleotides: TGTGCCAGCACCCGGGACAGAGGCACGGTAGAGCAGTACTTC.

The chain is built from TRBV5-4 and TRBJ2-7; a weak D match, TRBD1 (6 bases). The CDR3 runs to 15 residues. Trimming removed 5 bases at V and 1 base at J, with 16 bases between. The germline V gene has CDR1 SGHNT and CDR2 YYREEE (reference sequence). The CDR3 DNA sequence: TGTGCCAGCAGGGAGGTCGGGACACCTTCCTACGAGCAGTACTTC. Translating gives CASREVGTPSYEQYF.

The chain carries TRBV6-9 and TRBJ1-1, with a weak D call TRBD1 (5 bases). CDR1 and CDR2 (germline): MNHGY, SVAAGI. Trimming shortened V by 2 bases and J by 0 bases, and 19 bases separated the two germline ends. This CDR3 is 18 amino acids long. CDR3 sequence (DNA): TGTGCCAGCAGTTATCCCACAGGTGATGATCCCTTGAACACTGAAGCTTTCTTT. Residues: CASSYPTGDDPLNTEAFF.

V gene TRBV6-5 combines with J gene TRBJ1-2; 10 positions match TRBD1. V shed 6 bases and J 2 bases; nucleotides not matched to a gene: 6. Germline values: CDR1 MNHEY, CDR2 SVGAGI. The CDR3 runs 15 residues. This CDR3 is CASSPGQGPNYGYTF. In DNA form, the CDR3 reads TGTGCCAGCAGCCCGGGACAGGGGCCCAACTATGGCTACACCTTC.

This chain uses TRBV19 with TRBJ1-1; 11 bases are a match to TRBD1. Germline trimming cut 5 bases from V and 0 bases from J; bases unmatched to any gene: 5. The CDR3 runs 16 residues. The V gene's germline CDR1 is LNHDA and CDR2 SQIVND (reference sequence). The CDR3 region is CASSPRTGGLNTEAFF. CDR3 nucleotides: TGTGCCAGTAGTCCAAGGACAGGGGGCTTGAACACTGAAGCTTTCTTT.

This clone was observed a single time. This rearrangement joins TRBV2 to TRBJ1-2; D perhaps matches TRBD1 (6 bases). The CDR3 loop spans 13 amino acids. With 6 bases removed from V and 4 bases from J, the gap between germline ends came to 12 bases. Germline values: CDR1 SNHLY, CDR2 FYNNEI. The CDR3 coding sequence is TGTGCCAGCAGGGCAGGGGTCGGCTATGGCTACACCTTC. This encodes CASRAGVGYGYTF.

This chain links TRBV5-5 with TRBJ1-4; no firm D call. The CDR3 has 15 residues. Trimming took 4 bases from V and 1 from J, leaving 11 bases between them. Germline V gene lookup returns CDR1 SGHKS and CDR2 YYEKEE (reference sequence). The CDR3 protein is CASSLTGITNEKLFF. In DNA form, the CDR3 reads TGTGCCAGCAGCCTTACGGGTATAACTAATGAAAAACTGTTTTTT.